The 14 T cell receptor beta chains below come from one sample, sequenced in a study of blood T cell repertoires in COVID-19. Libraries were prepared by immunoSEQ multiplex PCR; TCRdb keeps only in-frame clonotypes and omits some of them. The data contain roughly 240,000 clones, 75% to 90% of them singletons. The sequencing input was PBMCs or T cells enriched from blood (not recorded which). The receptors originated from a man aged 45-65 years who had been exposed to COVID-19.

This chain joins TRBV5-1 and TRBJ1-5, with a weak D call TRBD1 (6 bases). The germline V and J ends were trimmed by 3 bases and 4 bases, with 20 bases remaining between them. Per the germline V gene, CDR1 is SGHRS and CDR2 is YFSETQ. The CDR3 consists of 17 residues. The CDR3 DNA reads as TGCGCCAGCAGCTGGGGCCCACAACAGGGAGATAATCAGCCCCAGCATTTT. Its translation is CASSWGPQQGDNQPQHF.

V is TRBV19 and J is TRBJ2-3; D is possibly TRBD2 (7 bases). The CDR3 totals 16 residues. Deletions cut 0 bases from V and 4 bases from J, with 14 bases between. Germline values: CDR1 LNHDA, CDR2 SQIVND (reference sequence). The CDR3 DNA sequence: TGTGCCAGTAGTATAGAAGGAGAAGGGGGGGCAGATACGCAGTATTTT. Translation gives CASSIEGEGGADTQYF.

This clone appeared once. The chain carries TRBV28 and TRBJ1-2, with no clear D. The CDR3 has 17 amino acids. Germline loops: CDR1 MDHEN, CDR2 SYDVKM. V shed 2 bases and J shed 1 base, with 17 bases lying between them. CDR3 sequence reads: CASSLGPHLIFNYGYTF. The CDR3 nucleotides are TGTGCCAGCAGTTTAGGGCCTCACCTAATCTTTAACTATGGCTACACCTTC.

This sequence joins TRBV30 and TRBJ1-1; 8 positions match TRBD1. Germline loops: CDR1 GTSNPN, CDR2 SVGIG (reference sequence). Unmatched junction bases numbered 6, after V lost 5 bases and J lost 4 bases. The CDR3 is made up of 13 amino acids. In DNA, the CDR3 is TGTGCCTGGTGGACAGGGTGGTCCACTGAAGCTTTCTTT. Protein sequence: CAWWTGWSTEAFF. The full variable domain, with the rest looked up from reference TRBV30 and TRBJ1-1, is SQTIHQWPATLVQPVGSPLSLECTVEGTSNPNLYWYRQAAGRGLQLLFYSVGIGQISSEVPQNLSASRPQDRQFILSSKKLLLSDSGFYLCAWWTGWSTEAFFGQGTRLTVV.

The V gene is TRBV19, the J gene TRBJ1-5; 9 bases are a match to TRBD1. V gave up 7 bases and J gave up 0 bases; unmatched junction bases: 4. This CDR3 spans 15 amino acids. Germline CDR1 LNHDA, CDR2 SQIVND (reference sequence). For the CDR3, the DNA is TGTGCCAGTATACAGGGGGCAAATAGCAATCAGCCCCAGCATTTT. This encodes CASIQGANSNQPQHF.

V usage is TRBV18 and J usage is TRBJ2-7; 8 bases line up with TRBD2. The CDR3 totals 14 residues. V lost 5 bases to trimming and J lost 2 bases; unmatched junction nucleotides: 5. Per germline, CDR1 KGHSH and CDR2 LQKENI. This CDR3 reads CASSSLAGPYEQYF. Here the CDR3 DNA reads TGTGCCAGCTCATCTCTAGCGGGCCCCTACGAGCAGTACTTC. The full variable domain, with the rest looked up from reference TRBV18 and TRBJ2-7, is NAGVMQNPRHLVRRRGQEARLRCSPMKGHSHVYWYRQLPEEGLKFMVYLQKENIIDESGMPKERFSAEFPKEGPSILRIQQVVRGDSAAYFCASSSLAGPYEQYFGPGTRLTVT.

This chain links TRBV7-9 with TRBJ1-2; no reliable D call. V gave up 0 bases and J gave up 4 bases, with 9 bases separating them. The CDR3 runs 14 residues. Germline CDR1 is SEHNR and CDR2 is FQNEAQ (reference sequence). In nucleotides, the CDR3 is TGTGCCAGCAGCTTAGCGAACAGCCTCTATGGCTACACCTTC. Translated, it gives CASSLANSLYGYTF.

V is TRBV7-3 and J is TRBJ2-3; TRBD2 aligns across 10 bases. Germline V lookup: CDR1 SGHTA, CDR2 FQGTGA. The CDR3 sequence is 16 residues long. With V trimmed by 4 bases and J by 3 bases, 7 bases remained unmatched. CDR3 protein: CASSSQAGGGTDTQYF. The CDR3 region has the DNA TGTGCCAGCAGCTCACAAGCGGGAGGGGGGACAGATACGCAGTATTTT.

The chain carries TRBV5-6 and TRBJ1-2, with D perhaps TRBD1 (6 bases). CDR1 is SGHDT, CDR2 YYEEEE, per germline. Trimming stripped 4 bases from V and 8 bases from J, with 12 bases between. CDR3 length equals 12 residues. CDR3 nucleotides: TGTGCCAGCAGCCGGACAGCTTGGGGCTACACCTTC. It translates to CASSRTAWGYTF. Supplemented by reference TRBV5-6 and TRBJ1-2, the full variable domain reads DAGVTQSPTHLIKTRGQQVTLRCSPKSGHDTVSWYQQALGQGPQFIFQYYEEEERQRGNFPDRFSGHQFPNYSSELNVNALLLGDSALYLCASSRTAWGYTFGSGTRLTVV.

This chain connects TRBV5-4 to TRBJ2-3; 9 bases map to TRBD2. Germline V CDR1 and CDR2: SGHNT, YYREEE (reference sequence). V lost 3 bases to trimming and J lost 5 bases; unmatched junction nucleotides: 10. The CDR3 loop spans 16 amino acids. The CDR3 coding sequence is TGTGCCAGCAGCTCCCCGCCGGGACTAGCCCTAGATACGCAGTATTTT. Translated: CASSSPPGLALDTQYF. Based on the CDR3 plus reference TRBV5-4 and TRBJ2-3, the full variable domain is ETGVTQSPTHLIKTRGQQVTLRCSSQSGHNTVSWYQQALGQGPQFIFQYYREEENGRGNFPPRFSGLQFPNYSSELNVNALELDDSALYLCASSSPPGLALDTQYFGPGTRLTVL.

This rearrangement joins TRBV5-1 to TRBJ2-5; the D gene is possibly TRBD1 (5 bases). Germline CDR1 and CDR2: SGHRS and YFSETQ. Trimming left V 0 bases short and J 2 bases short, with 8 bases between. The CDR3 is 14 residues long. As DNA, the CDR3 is TGCGCCAGCAGCTTGGACAGGAGACAAGAGACCCAGTACTTC. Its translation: CASSLDRRQETQYF.

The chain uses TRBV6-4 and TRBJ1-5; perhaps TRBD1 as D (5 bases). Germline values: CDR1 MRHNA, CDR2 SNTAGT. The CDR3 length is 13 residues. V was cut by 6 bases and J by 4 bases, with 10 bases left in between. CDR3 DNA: TGTGCCAGCAGCCAGGGAATTAATCAGCCCCAGCATTTT. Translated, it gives CASSQGINQPQHF.

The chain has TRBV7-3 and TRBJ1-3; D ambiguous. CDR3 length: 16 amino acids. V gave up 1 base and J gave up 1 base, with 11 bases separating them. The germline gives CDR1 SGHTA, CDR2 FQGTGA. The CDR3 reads CASSLNIPSSGNTIYF. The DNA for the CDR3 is TGTGCCAGCAGCTTAAATATCCCCTCTTCTGGAAACACCATATATTTT.

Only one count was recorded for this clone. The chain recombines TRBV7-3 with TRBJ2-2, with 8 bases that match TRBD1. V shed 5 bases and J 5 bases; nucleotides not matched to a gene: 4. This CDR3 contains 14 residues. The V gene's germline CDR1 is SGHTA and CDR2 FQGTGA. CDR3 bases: TGTGCCAGCAGCCGGACAGGGCGAACCGGGGAGCTGTTTTTT. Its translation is CASSRTGRTGELFF.